The present T cell receptor beta chain was sequenced within a study of T-cell memory formation after mild COVID-19. This clonotype was counted only a few times. Germline lookup yields CDR1 SGHDN and CDR2 FVKESK. This CDR3 comprises 20 residues. V shed 3 bases and J 2 bases; nucleotides not matched to a gene: 13. Each CDR3 protein is one row after TCRdb ran MiXCR on the 5' RACE reads. The sample lists around 90,000 distinct CDR3 sequences; approximately 13% were seen once. The receptor comes from an adult woman who had mild COVID-19 (a few samples of this study predate the infection). Cell type and time point are not known. Material: PBMCs or a T cell subset sorted from them (not recorded which). The chain couples TRBV14 to TRBJ2-2; 12 positions match TRBD2. The CDR3 spells CASSHHPYGLAGLNTGELFF. The CDR3, as DNA: TGTGCCAGCAGCCATCACCCGTACGGACTAGCGGGATTAAACACCGGGGAGCTGTTTTTT.